Listed below are T cell receptor beta chains from one sample, sequenced in a study of shared clonotypes between healthy human individuals. Measured with immunoSEQ multiplex PCR; TCRdb has only the in-frame clones, and not every one. The table shows roughly 490,000 clones, with around three quarters occurring only once. Sequenced: PBMCs. These receptors were collected from a woman in her thirties or forties in good health. Some clones in this sample may be carry-over from other donors' samples. The CDR3 runs from the conserved cysteine through the conserved F or W. A D gene is named only where the DNA matches it firmly. Clone size is given for some rows only: seen once, a few or many times, or a class if the clone is expanded.

j_call | v_call | clone_size | d_call | cdr3_aa | cdr3_nt
TRBJ2-7 | TRBV11-1 | once | - | CASSLGRLVSVEQYF | TGTGCCAGCAGCTTAGGTCGGCTAGTATCCGTCGAGCAGTACTTC
TRBJ1-1 | TRBV19 | - | TRBD1 | CASSMKTGSGTEAFF | TGTGCCAGTAGTATGAAGACAGGGTCGGGTACTGAAGCTTTCTTT
TRBJ2-3 | TRBV23-1 | few | TRBD1 | CASSQTPDRGLTDTQYF | TGCGCCAGCAGTCAGACCCCGGACAGGGGGCTAACAGATACGCAGTATTTT
TRBJ1-1 | TRBV28 | - | TRBD1 | CASSLAGGTEAFF | TGTGCCAGCAGCCTCGCAGGGGGAACTGAAGCTTTCTTT
TRBJ2-2 | TRBV6-4 | many | - | CASSAARTSNTGELFF | TGTGCCAGCAGTGCAGCCCGGACATCGAACACCGGGGAGCTGTTTTTT
TRBJ2-1 | TRBV28 | - | - | CASSSGSLGEQFF | TGTGCCAGCAGTTCCGGGAGCTTGGGTGAGCAGTTCTTC
TRBJ2-7 | TRBV5-1 | - | TRBD2 | CASSLGASGAYEQYF | TGCGCCAGCAGCTTGGGAGCTAGCGGGGCCTACGAGCAGTACTTC
TRBJ2-2 | TRBV28 | - | TRBD2 | CASSDGTSGSRGELFF | TGTGCCAGCAGCGACGGGACTAGCGGGAGTAGAGGGGAGCTGTTTTTT
TRBJ2-5 | TRBV5-1 | once | - | CASSLAQIEETQYF | TGCGCCAGCAGCTTGGCCCAGATAGAGGAGACCCAGTACTTC
TRBJ2-5 | TRBV27 | - | TRBD2 | CASSFRLRASGRVETQYF | TGTGCCAGCAGTTTCCGGCTGCGAGCGAGCGGGAGGGTTGAGACCCAGTACTTC